Below are 28 T cell receptor beta chains sequenced from a single sample in a study of shared clonotypes between healthy human individuals. CD45RO-negative, CCR7-selected cells formed the naive CD8 fraction, which excluded terminally differentiated effector memory CD45RA+ cells. Sequenced by immunoSEQ multiplex PCR; TCRdb stores in-frame clones only, minus some. The sample includes 650,000 to 800,000 clones, approximately 90% of them seen just once. Sequenced material: naive CD8+ T cells sorted from blood. The source of these receptors is a man aged 25-45 years in good health.

This chain connects TRBV5-4 to TRBJ2-7; D is perhaps TRBD2 (6 bases). Between the trimmed V and J ends, which lost 5 bases and 1 base, there was a span of 10 bases. Germline lookup yields CDR1 SGHNT and CDR2 YYREEE (reference sequence). CDR3 length: 13 amino acids. The CDR3 protein is CASREGLSYEQYF. The CDR3 DNA reads as TGTGCCAGCAGGGAGGGCCTATCCTACGAGCAGTACTTC.

The rearrangement links TRBV2 to TRBJ2-3; no firm D call. The CDR3 covers 12 residues. Germline lookup yields CDR1 SNHLY and CDR2 FYNNEI. Deletions cut 7 bases from V and 5 bases from J, with 10 bases between. This CDR3 is CASIVGRDTQYF. The CDR3 region has the DNA TGTGCCAGCATTGTAGGGCGAGATACGCAGTATTTT.

The chain has TRBV7-9 and TRBJ2-5; tentatively, D is TRBD1 (7 bases). Germline V gene lookup returns CDR1 SEHNR and CDR2 FQNEAQ (reference sequence). There are 13 residues in the CDR3. The DNA for the CDR3 is TGTGCAGTGAGACAGGGAGGATGGGAGACCCAGTACTTC. It translates to CAVRQGGWETQYF.

J is TRBJ2-5 and V is TRBV7-9, with D perhaps matching TRBD1 (5 bases). Germline loops: CDR1 SEHNR, CDR2 FQNEAQ (reference sequence). The CDR3 has 12 residues. V was cut by 5 bases and J by 6 bases, with 10 bases left in between. In DNA form, the CDR3 reads TGTGCCAGCAGCAATCAGGGAAAGACCCAGTACTTC. It yields the protein CASSNQGKTQYF.

This chain connects TRBV7-9 to TRBJ2-5; 12 positions match TRBD2. Per germline, CDR1 SEHNR and CDR2 FQNEAQ (reference sequence). The CDR3 spans 17 residues. V trimming: 4 bases; J trimming: 0 bases; junction bases outside the gene matches: 6. CDR3 loop: CASSSRTSGMYQETQYF. In DNA, the CDR3 is TGTGCCAGCAGCTCCCGGACTAGCGGGATGTACCAAGAGACCCAGTACTTC.

This chain uses TRBV10-3 with TRBJ2-5; weak D call: TRBD2 (6 bases). Germline loops: CDR1 ENHRY, CDR2 SYGVKD. With 2 bases removed from V and 2 bases from J, the gap between germline ends came to 18 bases. This CDR3 contains 17 residues. In DNA, the CDR3 is TGTGCCATCAGTGAGACCGGGGGTAGCACCAATCAAGAGACCCAGTACTTC. As protein: CAISETGGSTNQETQYF.

The V gene is TRBV7-9, the J gene TRBJ2-1; 8 nucleotides agree with TRBD1. The CDR3 consists of 14 residues. The junction had 9 bases not matched to a gene; V was cut back by 5 bases and J by 9 bases. The germline V gene has CDR1 SEHNR and CDR2 FQNEAQ (reference sequence). This CDR3 is CASSHPTGDGEQFF. The CDR3 DNA reads as TGTGCCAGCAGCCACCCGACAGGGGATGGTGAGCAGTTCTTC.

Only one count was recorded for this clone. CDR3 in amino acids: CASSLKSQGYEQYF. As DNA, the CDR3 is TGTGCCAGCAGTTTGAAAAGCCAGGGCTACGAGCAGTACTTC. This chain links TRBV27 with TRBJ2-7; D perhaps matches TRBD1 (5 bases). Germline V gene sequence: CDR1 MNHEY, CDR2 SMNVEV (reference sequence). The V end lost 3 bases, the J end lost 3 bases, and 12 bases lay between the germline ends. The CDR3 runs 14 residues.

Turning to this clone: The same CDR3 also results from other DNA sequences found in this sample. The chain is built from TRBV4-1 and TRBJ2-7; a weak D match, TRBD1 (5 bases). CDR3 length: 14 amino acids. V shed 0 bases and J shed 1 base, with 7 bases lying between them. CDR1 and CDR2 from the germline V gene are MGHRA and YSYEKL. CDR3 in DNA: TGCGCCAGCAGCCAAGATAGGGGTTCCTACGAGCAGTACTTC. Translating gives CASSQDRGSYEQYF.

CDR3 sequence: CATSKDILAKNIQYF. CDR3 nucleotides: TGTGCCACGTCAAAGGACATTTTAGCCAAAAACATTCAGTACTTC. The V and J genes are TRBV7-8 and TRBJ2-4, with D possibly TRBD1 on 5 matching bases. The germline V gene encodes CDR1 SGHVS and CDR2 FQNEAQ. The CDR3 has 15 amino acids. The germline V and J ends were trimmed by 10 bases and 0 bases, with 16 bases remaining between them.

The chain employs TRBV4-1 and TRBJ1-2, with 7 positions matching TRBD1. This CDR3 is built from 16 residues. Germline CDR1 is MGHRA and CDR2 is YSYEKL. J lost 4 bases, V lost 0 bases, and 8 bases had no gene match. CDR3 coding DNA: TGCGCCAGCAGCCAAGAGAAGGCCAGGGGGATCTATGGCTACACCTTC. This translates into CASSQEKARGIYGYTF.

This chain uses TRBV29-1 with TRBJ2-5; tentative D call: TRBD1 (5 bases). The CDR3 is made up of 13 amino acids. V was trimmed by 5 bases and J by 0 bases, leaving 10 bases between them. CDR1 and CDR2 from the germline V gene are SQVTM and ANQGSEA. CDR3 in amino acids: CSVKQENQETQYF. The CDR3 DNA follows: TGCAGCGTTAAACAGGAAAACCAAGAGACCCAGTACTTC.

This rearrangement joins TRBV15 to TRBJ2-7; D is undetermined. Per germline, CDR1 LNHNV and CDR2 YYDKDF (reference sequence). Trimming pared 1 base from V and 2 bases from J, leaving 12 bases between. There are 15 residues in the CDR3. The DNA for the CDR3 is TGTGCCACCAGCAGAGGTTTGGCTGCGACCTACGAGCAGTACTTC. This encodes CATSRGLAATYEQYF.

The chain combines TRBV18 with TRBJ1-1, with D hard to call. The germline gives CDR1 KGHSH, CDR2 LQKENI. The CDR3 is 14 residues long. V lost 8 bases and J 0 bases, leaving 13 bases between the germline ends. The CDR3 spells CASPQTGVNTEAFF. The CDR3 bases are TGTGCCAGCCCACAGACTGGGGTGAACACTGAAGCTTTCTTT.

V gene TRBV7-2 combines with J gene TRBJ2-7; D unclear. V lost 1 base to trimming and J lost 2 bases, with 3 bases between them. Germline V gene data show CDR1 as SGHTA and CDR2 as FQGNSA. The CDR3 is made up of 12 amino acids. The CDR3 nucleotides read TGTGCCAGCAGCTTAGTCGCCTACGAGCAGTACTTC. Its translation: CASSLVAYEQYF.

This chain connects TRBV14 to TRBJ2-1; 12 bases map to TRBD2. V lost 0 bases to trimming and J lost 6 bases; unmatched junction nucleotides: 3. This CDR3 has 16 residues. Germline V gene data show CDR1 as SGHDN and CDR2 as FVKESK. The CDR3 DNA reads TGTGCCAGCAGCCAAGATCTAGCGGGAGGGTCCAATGAGCAGTTCTTC. Its protein is CASSQDLAGGSNEQFF.

The CDR3 sequence: CSVEGAQGGAEKLFF. CDR3 coding DNA: TGCAGCGTTGAGGGTGCGCAGGGTGGTGCGGAAAAACTGTTTTTT. The rearrangement uses TRBV29-1 and TRBJ1-4, with a weak D call TRBD1 (5 bases). Deletions cut 3 bases from V and 8 bases from J, with 19 bases between. This CDR3 is built from 15 residues. Germline V gene sequence: CDR1 SQVTM, CDR2 ANQGSEA. Full variable domain (outside the CDR3, taken from reference TRBV29-1 and TRBJ1-4): SAVISQKPSRDICQRGTSLTIQCQVDSQVTMMFWYRQQPGQSLTLIATANQGSEATYESGFVIDKFPISRPNLTFSTLTVSNMSPEDSSIYLCSVEGAQGGAEKLFFGSGTQLSVL.

Turning to this clone: Sequence at one end of the junction differs from germline and may be a read error. This chain connects TRBV5-4 to TRBJ2-7, with 8 positions matching TRBD1. CDR1 and CDR2 from the germline V gene are SGHNT and YYREEE (reference sequence). The CDR3 loop spans 13 amino acids. The CDR3: CASRTTGGYEQCF. CDR3 coding DNA: TGTGCCAGCAGGACAACAGGGGGATACGAGCAGTGCTTC.

J is TRBJ1-5 and V is TRBV28; D gene unclear. This CDR3 region has 15 residues. Germline CDR1 and CDR2: MDHEN and SYDVKM. V was trimmed by 2 bases and J by 7 bases, leaving 15 bases between them. As DNA, the CDR3 is TGTGCCAGCAGTTTAAGTATCCTGGATGACCAGCCCCAGCATTTT. As protein: CASSLSILDDQPQHF.

This rearrangement joins TRBV5-4 to TRBJ2-7; 8 bases agree with TRBD1. V trimming: 5 bases; J trimming: 0 bases; junction bases outside the gene matches: 7. The CDR3 covers 15 residues. CDR1 and CDR2 from the germline V gene are SGHNT and YYREEE (reference sequence). This CDR3 reads CASRPDRVSSYEQYF. The CDR3 bases are TGTGCCAGCAGACCGGACAGGGTAAGCTCCTACGAGCAGTACTTC.

The chain carries TRBV5-1 and TRBJ2-1; perhaps TRBD2 as D (6 bases). CDR1 and CDR2 from the germline V gene are SGHRS and YFSETQ. The CDR3 is 17 amino acids. Trimming left V 0 bases short and J 8 bases short, with 21 bases between. The CDR3 spells CASSLGRAGTFRDEQFF. The CDR3 coding sequence is TGCGCCAGCAGCTTGGGTCGGGCCGGGACTTTCCGGGATGAGCAGTTCTTC.

This chain links TRBV5-4 with TRBJ2-7; possibly TRBD1 or TRBD2 for D (7 bases each). The germline V gene has CDR1 SGHNT and CDR2 YYREEE (reference sequence). V shed 5 bases and J shed 2 bases, with 17 bases lying between them. This CDR3 spans 15 amino acids. The CDR3, as DNA: TGTGCCAGCAGGGCCAGGGGGGGCAACCCCTACGAGCAGTACTTC. It is translated as CASRARGGNPYEQYF.

This chain links TRBV15 with TRBJ2-7; D gene uncertain. The CDR3 loop spans 15 amino acids. Germline V gene lookup returns CDR1 LNHNV and CDR2 YYDKDF (reference sequence). Trimming took off 0 bases at V and 0 bases at J, with 9 bases between the two ends. The CDR3, as DNA: TGTGCCACCAGCAGAGATCGTGTGAGCTCCTACGAGCAGTACTTC. Its translation: CATSRDRVSSYEQYF.

The V and J genes are TRBV2 and TRBJ2-7, with D unclear. Germline CDR1 is SNHLY and CDR2 is FYNNEI. This CDR3 contains 13 residues. The V end was cut by 7 bases, the J end by 1 base, with 11 bases between. The CDR3 DNA reads TGTGCCAGCATTGCGCCCCGGTCCTACGAGCAGTACTTC. As protein: CASIAPRSYEQYF.

The CDR3 here is CASSLTGLNQPQHF. CDR3 DNA sequence: TGTGCCAGCAGTTTGACAGGGCTTAATCAGCCCCAGCATTTT. This chain connects TRBV27 to TRBJ1-5, with TRBD1 matching 7 bases. CDR3 length: 14 residues. Trimming took 3 bases from V and 4 from J; bases not matched to a gene: 3. The germline V gene has CDR1 MNHEY and CDR2 SMNVEV (reference sequence).

The chain employs TRBV19 and TRBJ1-1; D is undetermined. Looked up from germline, CDR1 is LNHDA and CDR2 is SQIVND (reference sequence). Trimming removed 2 bases at V and 0 bases at J, with 10 bases between. The CDR3 length is 15 residues. The DNA of the CDR3 is TGTGCCAGTAGTATAAATCGGAGATTGAACACTGAAGCTTTCTTT. Its protein is CASSINRRLNTEAFF.

Turning to this clone: Within the sample, other DNA sequences also encode this same CDR3. This chain joins TRBV7-9 and TRBJ1-1; D uncertain. The CDR3 is made up of 13 amino acids. The germline V and J ends were trimmed by 1 base and 5 bases, with 8 bases remaining between them. Germline V gives CDR1 SEHNR, CDR2 FQNEAQ (reference sequence). CDR3 DNA: TGTGCCAGCAGCTTAGGGGTTGGGACTGAAGCTTTCTTT. Translation gives CASSLGVGTEAFF.

This clone was detected once. This rearrangement joins TRBV6-1 to TRBJ2-7, with D perhaps TRBD1 (5 bases). CDR3 length: 14 amino acids. In germline, CDR1 is MNHNS, CDR2 SASEGT. Trimming took off 2 bases at V and 2 bases at J, with 10 bases between the two ends. The CDR3 bases are TGTGCCAGCAGTGAATGGGGCGAAGCCTACGAGCAGTACTTC. Translation gives CASSEWGEAYEQYF.